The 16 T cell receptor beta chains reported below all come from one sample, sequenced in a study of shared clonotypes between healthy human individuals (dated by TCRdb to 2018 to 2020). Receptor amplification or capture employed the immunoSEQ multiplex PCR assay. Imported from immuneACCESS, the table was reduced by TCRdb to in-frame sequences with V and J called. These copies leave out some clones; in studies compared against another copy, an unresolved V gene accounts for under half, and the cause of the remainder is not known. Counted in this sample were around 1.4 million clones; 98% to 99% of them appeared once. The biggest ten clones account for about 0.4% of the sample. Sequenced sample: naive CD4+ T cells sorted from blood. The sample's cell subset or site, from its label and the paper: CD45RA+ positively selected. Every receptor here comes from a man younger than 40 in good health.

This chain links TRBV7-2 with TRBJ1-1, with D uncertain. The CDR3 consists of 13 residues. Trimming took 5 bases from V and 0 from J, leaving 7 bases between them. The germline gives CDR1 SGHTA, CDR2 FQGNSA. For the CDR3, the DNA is TGTGCCAGCAGCCCCAGTTTGAACACTGAAGCTTTCTTT. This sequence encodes CASSPSLNTEAFF.

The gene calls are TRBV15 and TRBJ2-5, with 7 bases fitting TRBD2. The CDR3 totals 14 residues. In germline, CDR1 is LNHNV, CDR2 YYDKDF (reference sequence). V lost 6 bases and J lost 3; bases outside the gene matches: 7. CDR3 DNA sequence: TGTGCCACCAGTACGGGACTACAGGAAGAGACCCAGTACTTC. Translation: CATSTGLQEETQYF. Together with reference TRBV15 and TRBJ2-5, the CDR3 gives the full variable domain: DAMVIQNPRYQVTQFGKPVTLSCSQTLNHNVMYWYQQKSSQAPKLLFHYYDKDFNNEADTPDNFQSRRPNTSFCFLDIRSPGLGDTAMYLCATSTGLQEETQYFGPGTRLLVL.

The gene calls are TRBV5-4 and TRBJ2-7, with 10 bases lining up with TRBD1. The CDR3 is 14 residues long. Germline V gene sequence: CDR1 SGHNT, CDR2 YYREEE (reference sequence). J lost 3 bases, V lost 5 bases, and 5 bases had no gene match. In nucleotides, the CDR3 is TGTGCCAGCAGAAACCGGGACAGGGGCTACGAGCAGTACTTC. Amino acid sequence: CASRNRDRGYEQYF. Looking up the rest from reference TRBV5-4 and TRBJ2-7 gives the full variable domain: ETGVTQSPTHLIKTRGQQVTLRCSSQSGHNTVSWYQQALGQGPQFIFQYYREEENGRGNFPPRFSGLQFPNYSSELNVNALELDDSALYLCASRNRDRGYEQYFGPGTRLTVT.

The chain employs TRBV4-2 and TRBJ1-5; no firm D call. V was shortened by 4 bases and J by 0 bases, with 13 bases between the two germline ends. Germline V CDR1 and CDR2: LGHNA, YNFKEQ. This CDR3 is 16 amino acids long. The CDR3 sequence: CASSRGTADSNQPQHF. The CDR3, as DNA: TGTGCCAGCAGCCGAGGAACAGCCGATAGCAATCAGCCCCAGCATTTT.

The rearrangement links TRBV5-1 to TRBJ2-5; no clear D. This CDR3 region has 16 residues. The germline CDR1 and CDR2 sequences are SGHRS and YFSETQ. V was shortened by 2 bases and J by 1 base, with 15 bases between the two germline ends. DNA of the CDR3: TGCGCCAGCAGCTTCAACACGGGCCGAGGCCAAGAGACCCAGTACTTC. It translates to CASSFNTGRGQETQYF.

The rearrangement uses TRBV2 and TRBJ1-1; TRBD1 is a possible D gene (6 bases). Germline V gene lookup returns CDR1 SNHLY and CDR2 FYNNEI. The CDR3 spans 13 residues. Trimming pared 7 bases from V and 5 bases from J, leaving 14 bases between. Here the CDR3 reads CASTDRSGTEAFF. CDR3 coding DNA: TGTGCCAGCACAGACAGGTCCGGTACTGAAGCTTTCTTT.

The CDR3 region has the DNA TGTGCCAGCAGTGAAGTAGGGTTGGCAGCTGAAGCTTTCTTT. Translation gives CASSEVGLAAEAFF. V and J are TRBV2 and TRBJ1-1; D ambiguous. Per germline, CDR1 SNHLY and CDR2 FYNNEI. V lost 1 base to trimming and J lost 6 bases, with 12 bases between them. The CDR3 is made up of 14 amino acids. The full variable domain, its missing parts supplied by reference TRBV2 and TRBJ1-1, is EPEVTQTPSHQVTQMGQEVILRCVPISNHLYFYWYRQILGQKVEFLVSFYNNEISEKSEIFDDQFSVERPDGSNFTLKIRSTKLEDSAMYFCASSEVGLAAEAFFGQGTRLTVV.

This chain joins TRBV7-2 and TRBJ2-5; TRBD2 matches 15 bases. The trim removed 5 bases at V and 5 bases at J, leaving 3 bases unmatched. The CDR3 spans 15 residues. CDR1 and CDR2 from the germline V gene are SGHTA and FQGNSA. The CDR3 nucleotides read TGTGCCAGCAGCCCCGGACTAGCGGGAGGGGAGACCCAGTACTTC. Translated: CASSPGLAGGETQYF.

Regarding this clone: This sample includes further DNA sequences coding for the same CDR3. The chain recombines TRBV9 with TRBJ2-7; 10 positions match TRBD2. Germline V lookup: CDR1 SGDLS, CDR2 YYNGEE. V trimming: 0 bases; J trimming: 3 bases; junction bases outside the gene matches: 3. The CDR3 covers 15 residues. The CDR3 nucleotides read TGTGCCAGCAGCGTAGGGCCTAGCGGGAGCTACGAGCAGTACTTC. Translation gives CASSVGPSGSYEQYF.

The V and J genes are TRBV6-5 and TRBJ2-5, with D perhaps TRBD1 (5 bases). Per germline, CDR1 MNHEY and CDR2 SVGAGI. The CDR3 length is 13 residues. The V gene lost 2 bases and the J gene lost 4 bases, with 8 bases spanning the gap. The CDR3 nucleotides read TGTGCCAGCAGTTACGACAGCTTAGAGACCCAGTACTTC. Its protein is CASSYDSLETQYF.

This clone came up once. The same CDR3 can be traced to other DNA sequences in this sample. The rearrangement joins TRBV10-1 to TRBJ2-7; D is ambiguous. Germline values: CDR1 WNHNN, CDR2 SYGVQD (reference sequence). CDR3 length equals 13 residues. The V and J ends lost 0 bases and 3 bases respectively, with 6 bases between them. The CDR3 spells CASSESGFYEQYF. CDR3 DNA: TGCGCCAGCAGTGAGTCCGGGTTCTACGAGCAGTACTTC.

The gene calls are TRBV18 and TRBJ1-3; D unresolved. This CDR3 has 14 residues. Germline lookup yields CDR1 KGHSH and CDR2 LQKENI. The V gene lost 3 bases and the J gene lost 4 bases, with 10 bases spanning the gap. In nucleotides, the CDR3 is TGTGCCAGCTCACCGGCGGCAGACGGAAACACCATATATTTT. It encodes CASSPAADGNTIYF. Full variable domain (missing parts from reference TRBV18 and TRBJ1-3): NAGVMQNPRHLVRRRGQEARLRCSPMKGHSHVYWYRQLPEEGLKFMVYLQKENIIDESGMPKERFSAEFPKEGPSILRIQQVVRGDSAAYFCASSPAADGNTIYFGEGSWLTVV.

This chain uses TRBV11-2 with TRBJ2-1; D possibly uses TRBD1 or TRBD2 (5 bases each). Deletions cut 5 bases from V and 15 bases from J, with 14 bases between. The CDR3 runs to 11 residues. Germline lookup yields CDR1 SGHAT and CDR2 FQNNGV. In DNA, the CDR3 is TGTGCCAGCAGCCGCGAGGGGCCTCCGTTCTTC. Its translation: CASSREGPPFF.

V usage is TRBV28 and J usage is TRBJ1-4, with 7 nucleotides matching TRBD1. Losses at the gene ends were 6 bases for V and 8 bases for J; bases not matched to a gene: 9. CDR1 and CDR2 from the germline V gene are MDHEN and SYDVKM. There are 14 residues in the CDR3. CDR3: CASSTTGPAEKLFF. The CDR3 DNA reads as TGTGCCAGCAGCACGACAGGGCCGGCCGAAAAACTGTTTTTT. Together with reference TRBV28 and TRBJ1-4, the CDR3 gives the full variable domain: DVKVTQSSRYLVKRTGEKVFLECVQDMDHENMFWYRQDPGLGLRLIYFSYDVKMKEKGDIPEGYSVSREKKERFSLILESASTNQTSMYLCASSTTGPAEKLFFGSGTQLSVL.

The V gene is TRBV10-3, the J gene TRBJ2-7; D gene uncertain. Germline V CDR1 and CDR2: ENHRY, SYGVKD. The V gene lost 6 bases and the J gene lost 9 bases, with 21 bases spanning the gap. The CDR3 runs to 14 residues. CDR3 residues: CAIRRETNNHGQYF. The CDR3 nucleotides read TGTGCCATCAGGCGAGAAACAAACAACCACGGGCAGTACTTC.

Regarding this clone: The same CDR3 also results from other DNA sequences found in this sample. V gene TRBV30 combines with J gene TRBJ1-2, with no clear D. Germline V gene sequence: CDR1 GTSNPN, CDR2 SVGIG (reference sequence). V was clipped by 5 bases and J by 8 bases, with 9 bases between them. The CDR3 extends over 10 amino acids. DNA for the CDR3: TGTGCCTGGGGAAGTGGAGGCTACACCTTC. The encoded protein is CAWGSGGYTF.